These 2 T cell receptor beta chains were sequenced from one sample in a study of regulatory T cells in long-lasting Graves disease (dated by TCRdb to the early 2020s). Sample time point, as interpreted from the label and publication: newly diagnosed GD, antithyroid drugs for less than 3 months. RNA was extracted from PBMCs in TRIzol for both TCR sequencing and RNA sequencing. Library prep was done by multiplex PCR. This sample was sequenced with an Illumina HiSeq 4000. To build TCR beta libraries, CDR3 regions were amplified by Arm-PCR using iRepertoire HTBI primers. Starting from the raw public reads, TCRdb applied fastp trimming at Q25, assembled clones with MiXCR and retained in-frame beta chains. Rows merge per CDR3 protein into single entries with the most common DNA and genes. The sample data list about 620,000 distinct CDR3 sequences, and 15% to 20% of these were observed just once. In total, the top ten clones hold about 18% of the sample.

These data also featured in a second study, about T cells in Graves' hyperthyroidism and ophthalmopathy.

The starting material was peripheral blood mononuclear cells (PBMCs), obtained at new diagnosis, from a patient treated with antithyroid drugs. The source of these receptors is a woman in her twenties or thirties with Graves disease. Donor details come from another sample of the same person, matched by shared clones.

The chain recombines TRBV27 with TRBJ1-3; tentatively, D is TRBD1 (5 bases). From germline, CDR1 is MNHEY and CDR2 SMNVEV (reference sequence). This CDR3 has 16 residues. The germline V and J ends were trimmed by 5 bases and 0 bases, with 14 bases remaining between them. CDR3: CASSPGKVNSGNTIYF. The CDR3 bases are TGTGCCAGCAGTCCAGGGAAAGTTAACTCTGGAAACACCATATATTTT.

This clonotype was found a few times. The chain combines TRBV5-5 with TRBJ1-5; D is unresolved. The CDR3 loop spans 13 amino acids. The germline CDR1 and CDR2 sequences are SGHKS and YYEKEE (reference sequence). V gave up 5 bases and J gave up 3 bases, with 9 bases separating them. CDR3 amino acids: CASRLDTNQPQHF. CDR3 bases: TGTGCCAGCAGACTCGACACCAATCAGCCCCAGCATTTT.